This T cell receptor beta chain was sequenced during a study of blood T cell repertoires in COVID-19 (dated by TCRdb to the early 2020s). Describing the broader study: The collaborator samples originated in the United States, Italy and Spain and spanned the acute and convalescent phases of COVID-19. The material from the prospective study consisted of cDNA or gDNA derived from T cells, B-cell-depleted T cells, or PBMCs. A freely available public database, intended as a resource for researchers studying the immune response to SARS-CoV-2, is where the repertoires were released. Samples came from the ongoing ImmuneRACE study (first 160 participants) plus 1,254 subjects from 6 global collaborators. Subjects who had been exposed to COVID-19, were actively infected with it, or had recovered from it provided the deeply sampled blood TCRbeta repertoires that made up the dataset. Nearly every sample came with metadata listing a de-identified subject ID, COVID-19 status, age in years and sex. HLA class I and class II types, where available, came from metadata supplied by the sample provider rather than from assay-based typing. The research as a whole found: How much clinical and demographic metadata was included differed by source and by participant, and the metadata was provided uncurated.

In Seattle, one collaborating source enrolled patients while the infection was active and tracked those patients longitudinally over the course of disease. Each collaborating institution followed its own protocols to collect whole blood in K2EDTA tubes. For TCRbeta analysis, collaborators shipped samples in one of three forms: frozen whole blood, isolated PBMCs, or DNA extracted from either of those sample types. According to the germline V gene, CDR1 reads MRHNA and CDR2 reads SNTAGT. From the cysteine through the phenylalanine, the CDR3 covers 13 amino acids. Of all the DNA, just the CDR3 is kept, 39 bases in frame from base 1. A note on this clone: Its antigen is currently not known. At one of its ends the junction is not consistent with the germline gene, which may arise from a read error.

The immunoSEQ Assay, a bias-controlled multiplex PCR, was used to amplify TCRbeta CDR3 regions from genomic DNA. The source study handled its data this way. Within the assay, amplification of reference gene primers was used to estimate how many nucleated cells each sample contained. To quantify the absolute abundance of each unique TCRbeta CDR3 rearrangement, sequence reads were collapsed and filtered. For each sample, productive Simpson clonality was calculated as the square root of Simpson's diversity index across productive rearrangements. Held by TCRdb, this immuneACCESS table contains in-frame sequences only and omits some clones. Under half of the omission traces to an unresolved V gene where checked; the cause of the rest is unknown. Clonal size and the V and J genes are those of that table, whereas D and trimming came from the DNA. This sample has 180,000 or so clones in its table, and over 70% of those were observed once. About 7% of the sample is held by the ten biggest clonotypes.

The sequence was obtained from a woman in her thirties or forties with COVID-19, enrolled during active disease. Rearrangement joined TRBV6-4 to TRBJ2-3, and 7 bases in between align with TRBD1. The sequenced sample was peripheral blood. The sequenced DNA: TGTGCCACCAGTACAGGGGACACAGATACGCAGTATTTT. This is translated as CATSTGDTDTQYF.